This T cell receptor beta chain was sequenced during a study of cytomegalovirus exposure and HLA in healthy donors. Study-wide results and caveats: Judged likely to be a sequencing artifact was a cluster of highly shared sequence variants. HLA alleles showed associations with about 17,000 TCR beta sequences in a later analysis, at a 0.05 false discovery rate. Common viral pathogens seemed, in a later analysis, to connect with several of the most significant clusters.

The CDR3 is 14 amino acids. The V end lost 8 bases, the J end lost 0 bases, and 11 bases lay between the germline ends. Germline CDR1 and CDR2: MDHEN and SYDVKM. This clone showed up just a few times. Its antigen is unknown. 13 Jbeta primers and 60 Vbeta primers were used for the PCR. The repertoire was sequenced with immunoSEQ multiplex PCR; TCRdb's copy has only in-frame clones and lacks some. The sample holds about 150,000 clones; 70% to 80% are singletons and the top ten take approximately 8%. This receptor was obtained from a man younger than 45 in good health and CMV-seropositive. The chain recombines TRBV28 with TRBJ1-3, with D hard to call. The sequenced sample was PBMCs. In DNA form, the CDR3 reads TGTGCCAGCGGTACGGGGTTCTCTGGAAACACCATATATTTT. This sequence encodes CASGTGFSGNTIYF.